The rows below give T cell receptor beta chains drawn from one sample of a study of vaccination effects on CD4 cells after COVID-19. The protocol was immunoSEQ multiplex PCR, while the TCRdb copy is restricted to in-frame clones and leaves out a portion. The profile shows approximately 45,000 clones, around 76% of them singletons. Their cognate antigens are unknown. Sequenced here: CD4+ T cells from PBMCs cultured without peptide, sampled before COVID-19 vaccination. Every receptor here comes from a human donor who had a prior SARS-CoV-2 infection. CDR3s include the opening cysteine and the closing phenylalanine or tryptophan. Fields, in order: clone size, D gene, J gene, V gene, CDR3 DNA, CDR3 protein. The D gene is left open where the match is weak. Clone size is stated in some rows and not others, as once, few, many or a class when expanded.

clone_size: .; d_call: TRBD1; j_call: TRBJ1-1; v_call: TRBV27; cdr3_nt: TGTGCCAGCAGTTTACAACAGGGGGCACAATTTGCTTTCTTT; cdr3_aa: CASSLQQGAQFAFF
clone_size: .; d_call: TRBD2; j_call: TRBJ2-3; v_call: TRBV7-3; cdr3_nt: TGTGCCAGCAGCTCGGGACTAGCGGCTAGCACAGATACGCAGTATTTT; cdr3_aa: CASSSGLAASTDTQYF
clone_size: once; d_call: .; j_call: TRBJ1-1; v_call: TRBV6-5; cdr3_nt: TGTGCCAGCAGTTACTCGAAGGGGTGGACTGAAGCTTTCTTT; cdr3_aa: CASSYSKGWTEAFF
clone_size: .; d_call: TRBD2; j_call: TRBJ2-1; v_call: TRBV5-1; cdr3_nt: TGCGCCAGCAGCTCCCCTTCCGGGGGGAATGAGCAGTTCTTC; cdr3_aa: CASSSPSGGNEQFF
clone_size: .; d_call: .; j_call: TRBJ1-6; v_call: TRBV6-1; cdr3_nt: TGTGCCAGCAGTGCAGACGCGAGCTCCTATAATTCACCCCTCCACTTT; cdr3_aa: CASSADASSYNSPLHF
clone_size: .; d_call: TRBD1; j_call: TRBJ2-7; v_call: TRBV30; cdr3_nt: TGTGCCTGGAGTGTAAGGGCAGGGGGCTACGAGCAGTACTTC; cdr3_aa: CAWSVRAGGYEQYF
clone_size: .; d_call: .; j_call: TRBJ1-1; v_call: TRBV2; cdr3_nt: TGTGCCAGGGAGTCCCGTGGGGAATTGAACACTGAAGCTTTCTTT; cdr3_aa: CARESRGELNTEAFF
clone_size: .; d_call: .; j_call: TRBJ2-7; v_call: TRBV7-8; cdr3_nt: TGTGCCAGCAGCTTAGCAGGGTATACAGGGTACTACGAGCAGTACTTC; cdr3_aa: CASSLAGYTGYYEQYF
clone_size: few; d_call: .; j_call: TRBJ1-1; v_call: TRBV10-3; cdr3_nt: TGTGCCATCAGTGAGTCGGAGAACACTGAAGCTTTCTTT; cdr3_aa: CAISESENTEAFF
clone_size: .; d_call: .; j_call: TRBJ2-7; v_call: TRBV7-2; cdr3_nt: TGTGCCAGCAGACTGTCGGGGCTGTCCTACGAGCAGTACTTC; cdr3_aa: CASRLSGLSYEQYF
clone_size: .; d_call: .; j_call: TRBJ2-7; v_call: TRBV5-1; cdr3_nt: TGCGCCAGCAGCTCCATACCAGGGGGGACCTACGAGCAGTACTTC; cdr3_aa: CASSSIPGGTYEQYF
clone_size: few; d_call: .; j_call: TRBJ1-5; v_call: TRBV30; cdr3_nt: TGTGCCTGGAGCGTTCAGGAATTCCCTCGACCCCAGCATTTT; cdr3_aa: CAWSVQEFPRPQHF
clone_size: .; d_call: TRBD2; j_call: TRBJ2-5; v_call: TRBV30; cdr3_nt: TGTGCCTGGGACCCCGTGGGGGGGCAAGAGACCCAGTACTTC; cdr3_aa: CAWDPVGGQETQYF
clone_size: .; d_call: .; j_call: TRBJ2-7; v_call: TRBV6-6; cdr3_nt: TGTGCCAGCAGCCCCCGGGACTGGCACTTCGAGCAGTACTTC; cdr3_aa: CASSPRDWHFEQYF
clone_size: few; d_call: .; j_call: TRBJ1-2; v_call: TRBV11-3; cdr3_nt: TGTGCCAGCAGCTTAGGCCCCAACTATGGCTACACCTTC; cdr3_aa: CASSLGPNYGYTF
clone_size: .; d_call: .; j_call: TRBJ1-3; v_call: TRBV19; cdr3_nt: TGTGCCAGTAACACAGGTCGGAACACCATATATTTT; cdr3_aa: CASNTGRNTIYF
clone_size: .; d_call: .; j_call: TRBJ2-4; v_call: TRBV5-1; cdr3_nt: TGCGCCAGCAGTTCTGGTTCGACAGGTTTAATGTACTTC; cdr3_aa: CASSSGSTGLMYF
clone_size: once; d_call: .; j_call: TRBJ1-3; v_call: TRBV7-9; cdr3_nt: TGTGCCAGCAGCCCTAGGATTGCTGGAAACACCATATATTTT; cdr3_aa: CASSPRIAGNTIYF
clone_size: .; d_call: .; j_call: TRBJ2-2; v_call: TRBV7-3; cdr3_nt: TGTGCCAGCAGCTTAATGGAGGCCGGGGAGCTGTTTTTT; cdr3_aa: CASSLMEAGELFF
clone_size: .; d_call: .; j_call: TRBJ2-5; v_call: TRBV4-2; cdr3_nt: TGTGCCAGCAGCCAAGATTCTGGGGAGACCCAGTACTTC; cdr3_aa: CASSQDSGETQYF
clone_size: .; d_call: TRBD1; j_call: TRBJ2-7; v_call: TRBV24-1; cdr3_nt: TGTGCCACCAGTGAGAACGACAGGGTTCGACAGTACTTC; cdr3_aa: CATSENDRVRQYF
clone_size: .; d_call: TRBD2; j_call: TRBJ2-1; v_call: TRBV5-1; cdr3_nt: TGCGCCAGCCGGACTAGCGGGGCCAACAATGAGCAGTTCTTC; cdr3_aa: CASRTSGANNEQFF
clone_size: once; d_call: .; j_call: TRBJ2-7; v_call: TRBV19; cdr3_nt: TGTGCAGCTAGCCCGGAGGGCTCCTACGAGCAGTACTTC; cdr3_aa: CAASPEGSYEQYF
clone_size: .; d_call: .; j_call: TRBJ1-5; v_call: TRBV2; cdr3_nt: TGTGCCAGCAGTGACCGGCCGCAGCATCAGCCCCAGCATTTT; cdr3_aa: CASSDRPQHQPQHF
clone_size: .; d_call: TRBD1; j_call: TRBJ2-5; v_call: TRBV11-1; cdr3_nt: TGTGCCAGCAGCTTATGGACAGGGAAGAGCCAAGAGACCCAGTACTTC; cdr3_aa: CASSLWTGKSQETQYF
clone_size: .; d_call: .; j_call: TRBJ2-7; v_call: TRBV7-8; cdr3_nt: TGTGCCAGCAGCTTAGCTGGGGGGAGCGGCGAGCAGTACTTC; cdr3_aa: CASSLAGGSGEQYF
clone_size: few; d_call: .; j_call: TRBJ2-4; v_call: TRBV13; cdr3_nt: TGTGCCAGCAGCGCTCGACTGTTAGCCAAAAACATTCAGTACTTC; cdr3_aa: CASSARLLAKNIQYF
clone_size: .; d_call: .; j_call: TRBJ1-1; v_call: TRBV5-1; cdr3_nt: TGCGCCAGCAGCTTGGAATCCAGCGAGAACACTGAAGCTTTCTTT; cdr3_aa: CASSLESSENTEAFF
clone_size: .; d_call: .; j_call: TRBJ1-4; v_call: TRBV2; cdr3_nt: TGTGCCAGCAGTGAAGGGCGGTCTAATGAAAAACTGTTTTTT; cdr3_aa: CASSEGRSNEKLFF
clone_size: .; d_call: .; j_call: TRBJ1-6; v_call: TRBV2; cdr3_nt: TGTGCCAGCGTTGAGCAGCCACCTCAGGGATCCCTCCACTTT; cdr3_aa: CASVEQPPQGSLHF
clone_size: .; d_call: .; j_call: TRBJ2-7; v_call: TRBV7-9; cdr3_nt: TGTGCCAGCAGCTTAGGGGCCAGCTCCTACGAGCAGTACTTC; cdr3_aa: CASSLGASSYEQYF
clone_size: .; d_call: .; j_call: TRBJ1-1; v_call: TRBV30; cdr3_nt: TGTGCCTGGAGTTCCCCTAGGTGGGGCACTGAAGCTTTCTTT; cdr3_aa: CAWSSPRWGTEAFF
clone_size: .; d_call: TRBD1; j_call: TRBJ2-1; v_call: TRBV29-1; cdr3_nt: TGCAGCGTCGAAGGACAGGGAATGTTGGAGCAGTTCTTC; cdr3_aa: CSVEGQGMLEQFF
clone_size: .; d_call: TRBD1; j_call: TRBJ1-1; v_call: TRBV24-1; cdr3_nt: TGTGCCACCAGTGGGACAGGGGGCGAGACTGAAGCTTTCTTT; cdr3_aa: CATSGTGGETEAFF
clone_size: .; d_call: TRBD1; j_call: TRBJ2-7; v_call: TRBV7-7; cdr3_nt: TGTGCTAGCAGCTCACAGGGGGCCGACGAGCAGTACTTC; cdr3_aa: CASSSQGADEQYF
clone_size: few; d_call: .; j_call: TRBJ2-3; v_call: TRBV5-1; cdr3_nt: TGCGCCAGCAGCTTGGTGCGCGGGGGCGGCACAGATACGCAGTATTTT; cdr3_aa: CASSLVRGGGTDTQYF
clone_size: .; d_call: .; j_call: TRBJ1-1; v_call: TRBV30; cdr3_nt: TGTGCCTGGAGTCAAACAGGGTATAATGAAGCTTTCTTT; cdr3_aa: CAWSQTGYNEAFF
clone_size: .; d_call: .; j_call: TRBJ2-2; v_call: TRBV2; cdr3_nt: TGTGCCAGCAGTGCCGGGCCTTTGGGGGAGCTGTTTTTT; cdr3_aa: CASSAGPLGELFF
clone_size: once; d_call: .; j_call: TRBJ2-3; v_call: TRBV11-3; cdr3_nt: TGTGCCAGCAGCTTAGATCTATACGGGAACACAGATACGCAGTATTTT; cdr3_aa: CASSLDLYGNTDTQYF
clone_size: .; d_call: .; j_call: TRBJ1-2; v_call: TRBV7-9; cdr3_nt: TGTGCCAGCAGCTTAAGACAGGAGGGTGGCTACACCTTC; cdr3_aa: CASSLRQEGGYTF
clone_size: .; d_call: .; j_call: TRBJ2-5; v_call: TRBV2; cdr3_nt: TGTGCCAGCAGTGAGGCCTACGGGGAGACCCAGTACTTC; cdr3_aa: CASSEAYGETQYF
clone_size: .; d_call: .; j_call: TRBJ2-1; v_call: TRBV24-1; cdr3_nt: TGTGCCACCAGTGATTCCAGGGTTGGGGAGCAGTTCTTC; cdr3_aa: CATSDSRVGEQFF
clone_size: .; d_call: TRBD1; j_call: TRBJ1-6; v_call: TRBV5-1; cdr3_nt: TGCGCCAGCAGCTCGGGACAGGGGAATAATTCACCCCTCCACTTT; cdr3_aa: CASSSGQGNNSPLHF
clone_size: few; d_call: .; j_call: TRBJ1-1; v_call: TRBV19; cdr3_nt: TGTGCCAGTAGTATCAGGGGTGCGGACACTGAAGCTTTCTTT; cdr3_aa: CASSIRGADTEAFF
clone_size: few; d_call: .; j_call: TRBJ1-5; v_call: TRBV6-6; cdr3_nt: TGTGCCAGCAGAGATTGGATGGATCAGCCCCAGCATTTT; cdr3_aa: CASRDWMDQPQHF